The 23 T cell receptor beta chains in this list originate from one sample, sequenced in a study of technical replicates of blood from a few donors. The method was immunoSEQ multiplex PCR; TCRdb's version includes in-frame clones alone and lacks a portion of them. The sample holds more than 80,000 clones, roughly 94% seen once. Sequencing was done on a sample of T cells isolated from PBMCs. The source of these receptors is a human donor in good health.

The chain is built from TRBV7-3 and TRBJ2-3; a possible D gene is TRBD2 (5 bases). V dropped 2 bases and J dropped 0 bases, with 6 bases sitting between them. CDR1 and CDR2 from the germline V gene are SGHTA and FQGTGA. The CDR3 is 14 residues long. Here the CDR3 reads CASSLWTSTDTQYF. CDR3 coding DNA: TGTGCCAGCAGCTTATGGACTAGCACAGATACGCAGTATTTT.

The chain carries TRBV6-5 and TRBJ2-1; 7 nucleotides agree with TRBD2. Germline V gives CDR1 MNHEY, CDR2 SVGAGI. V lost 0 bases to trimming and J lost 3 bases; unmatched junction nucleotides: 5. The CDR3 has 16 amino acids. CDR3 residues: CASSYSVGEGYNEQFF. The CDR3 DNA sequence: TGTGCCAGCAGTTACTCGGTCGGGGAGGGCTACAATGAGCAGTTCTTC.

The V and J genes are TRBV9 and TRBJ2-5, with no clear D. The germline CDR1 and CDR2 sequences are SGDLS and YYNGEE. The V and J ends lost 0 bases and 4 bases respectively, with 4 bases between them. The CDR3 covers 12 residues. The CDR3, as DNA: TGTGCCAGCAGCGTAGACGGAGAGACCCAGTACTTC. Translating it yields CASSVDGETQYF.

V and J are TRBV11-3 and TRBJ2-3; D is uncertain. The V end was cut by 1 base, the J end by 0 bases, with 8 bases between. The V gene's germline CDR1 is SGHNT and CDR2 YENEEA. The CDR3 contains 15 residues. DNA for the CDR3: TGTGCCAGCAGCTTAGGAGCGTTTAGCACAGATACGCAGTATTTT. It is translated as CASSLGAFSTDTQYF.

V is TRBV5-4 and J is TRBJ1-5, with 10 bases identical to TRBD1. The trim removed 5 bases at V and 4 bases at J, leaving 12 bases unmatched. The CDR3 runs 17 residues. CDR1 and CDR2 (germline): SGHNT, YYREEE (reference sequence). CDR3 sequence reads: CASSPGTGDVLNQPQHF. The CDR3 DNA is TGTGCCAGCAGTCCCGGGACAGGGGACGTGCTTAATCAGCCCCAGCATTTT.

The rearrangement links TRBV18 to TRBJ2-7; D not resolved. V was trimmed by 6 bases and J by 5 bases, leaving 8 bases between them. The germline V gene encodes CDR1 KGHSH and CDR2 LQKENI. The CDR3 runs to 11 residues. CDR3 amino acids: CASSTSDEQYF. As DNA, the CDR3 is TGTGCCAGCTCGACTTCGGACGAGCAGTACTTC.

The chain is built from TRBV2 and TRBJ2-3; 9 bases line up with TRBD2. This CDR3 comprises 15 residues. V lost 7 bases to trimming and J lost 1 base; unmatched junction nucleotides: 6. CDR1 and CDR2 (germline): SNHLY, FYNNEI. The CDR3 bases are TGTGCCAGCACCGTAGCGGGAGAGGGCACAGATACGCAGTATTTT. It codes for CASTVAGEGTDTQYF.

The genes are TRBV12-5 and TRBJ2-4, with D tentatively TRBD1 (7 bases). Germline CDR1 and CDR2: LGHNT and FRNRAP. Trimming took off 5 bases at V and 4 bases at J, with 12 bases between the two ends. The CDR3 spans 14 residues. The CDR3 DNA is TGTGCTAGTGGTGGCGGGACAGAGAAAAACATTCAGTACTTC. It codes for CASGGGTEKNIQYF.

The chain recombines TRBV5-1 with TRBJ2-4; D is possibly TRBD1 (6 bases). The germline V gene encodes CDR1 SGHRS and CDR2 YFSETQ. The germline V and J ends were trimmed by 3 bases and 3 bases, with 7 bases remaining between them. The CDR3 loop spans 13 amino acids. DNA of the CDR3: TGCGCCAGCAGCTCGGACAGCAAAAACATTCAGTACTTC. Translated: CASSSDSKNIQYF.

The chain employs TRBV27 and TRBJ2-3; D possibly corresponds to TRBD1 (6 bases). The CDR3 is 15 residues long. Trimming pared 6 bases from V and 2 bases from J, leaving 15 bases between. Per the germline V gene, CDR1 is MNHEY and CDR2 is SMNVEV (reference sequence). CDR3 coding DNA: TGTGCCAGCAGCCAGTGGGACACCTTCACAGATACGCAGTATTTT. Translated: CASSQWDTFTDTQYF.

The rearrangement uses TRBV9 and TRBJ1-5, with D unresolved. Germline assignment: CDR1 SGDLS and CDR2 YYNGEE. V lost 4 bases to trimming and J lost 6 bases, with 14 bases between them. This CDR3 has 14 amino acids. CDR3 amino acids: CASSPGGGGQPQHF. In nucleotides, the CDR3 is TGTGCCAGCAGCCCCGGCGGAGGAGGTCAGCCCCAGCATTTT.

The rearrangement links TRBV15 to TRBJ1-2, with D perhaps TRBD1 (5 bases). The V gene lost 5 bases and the J gene lost 8 bases, with 15 bases spanning the gap. Germline V gene sequence: CDR1 LNHNV, CDR2 YYDKDF (reference sequence). The CDR3 is made up of 13 amino acids. The CDR3 reads CATSGTQGYGYTF. The CDR3 DNA is TGTGCCACCAGCGGAACCCAGGGTTACGGCTACACCTTC.

This rearrangement joins TRBV13 to TRBJ1-2; D remains unclear. The CDR3 spans 13 residues. Germline V lookup: CDR1 PRHDT, CDR2 FYEKMQ (reference sequence). Trimming removed 6 bases at V and 2 bases at J, with 10 bases between. This CDR3 is CASSLEDNYGYTF. CDR3 sequence (DNA): TGTGCCAGCAGTCTAGAAGACAACTATGGCTACACCTTC.

The CDR3 spells CASSARAGEEAEAFF. As DNA, the CDR3 is TGTGCCAGCAGTGCCCGAGCAGGCGAGGAGGCTGAAGCTTTCTTT. V usage is TRBV6-1 and J usage is TRBJ1-1; no reliable D call. Looked up from germline, CDR1 is MNHNS and CDR2 is SASEGT. The CDR3 covers 15 residues. V was pared by 4 bases and J by 6 bases, with 18 bases between.

This clone occurred once. This chain connects TRBV11-2 to TRBJ2-3; possible D gene TRBD2, 5 bases. Trimming stripped 2 bases from V and 1 base from J, with 13 bases between. Germline V lookup: CDR1 SGHAT, CDR2 FQNNGV. The CDR3 is 16 amino acids. As DNA, the CDR3 is TGTGCCAGCAGCTTACTCCCGCTAGCTCGCACAGATACGCAGTATTTT. It codes for CASSLLPLARTDTQYF.

This chain links TRBV6-5 with TRBJ1-1; D gene uncertain. Germline V gene sequence: CDR1 MNHEY, CDR2 SVGAGI. Deletions cut 7 bases from V and 6 bases from J, with 9 bases between. This CDR3 spans 11 amino acids. The CDR3 spells CASMRFPEAFF. The CDR3, as DNA: TGTGCCAGCATGCGGTTTCCTGAAGCTTTCTTT.

J is TRBJ2-1 and V is TRBV5-8, with a weak D call TRBD2 (8 bases). V was trimmed by 8 bases and J by 0 bases, leaving 27 bases between them. CDR3 length: 19 amino acids. Germline loops: CDR1 SGHTS, CDR2 YDEGEE. CDR3 DNA sequence: TGTGCCAGGGAAGGGGACAGCGGGAGATTTACCCACTCCTACAATGAGCAGTTCTTC. It translates to CAREGDSGRFTHSYNEQFF.

The chain has TRBV2 and TRBJ1-3; 7 bases are a match to TRBD1. Per germline, CDR1 SNHLY and CDR2 FYNNEI. The CDR3 consists of 14 residues. After removal of 7 bases from V and 6 bases from J, the junction contained 9 bases not matched to a gene. For the CDR3, the DNA is TGTGCCAGCAACCAACTGACAGGGATAAACACCATATATTTT. Translation: CASNQLTGINTIYF.

The CDR3: CASRRANPGQGNNEQFF. The DNA of the CDR3 is TGTGCCAGCAGGAGAGCTAACCCGGGACAGGGGAACAATGAGCAGTTCTTC. This chain connects TRBV2 to TRBJ2-1; 10 bases map to TRBD1. Germline V gene data show CDR1 as SNHLY and CDR2 as FYNNEI. The junction had 13 bases not matched to a gene; V was cut back by 6 bases and J by 5 bases. CDR3 size: 17 residues.

The rearrangement uses TRBV29-1 and TRBJ2-5; D gene ambiguous. This CDR3 comprises 13 residues. Germline assignment: CDR1 SQVTM and CDR2 ANQGSEA. Trimming removed 1 base at V and 1 base at J, with 7 bases between. The CDR3 nucleotides are TGCAGCGTTGAAGGGTTCAGCCAAGAGACCCAGTACTTC. Translation gives CSVEGFSQETQYF.

The chain links TRBV11-2 to TRBJ2-1, with TRBD2 matching over 9 bases. Trimming took 4 bases from V and 2 from J; bases not matched to a gene: 6. The CDR3 extends over 16 amino acids. Per germline, CDR1 SGHAT and CDR2 FQNNGV. The CDR3 spells CASSSLAGVTYNEQFF. CDR3 sequence (DNA): TGTGCCAGCAGCTCCTTAGCGGGAGTCACCTACAATGAGCAGTTCTTC.

This sequence joins TRBV11-3 and TRBJ2-1; a possible D gene is TRBD1 (7 bases). The CDR3 consists of 15 residues. V was trimmed by 1 base and J by 4 bases, leaving 11 bases between them. The V gene's germline CDR1 is SGHNT and CDR2 YENEEA. This chain's CDR3 is CASSLAQGGYNEQFF. Here the CDR3 DNA reads TGTGCCAGCAGCTTAGCGCAGGGGGGTTACAATGAGCAGTTCTTC. Filled out from reference TRBV11-3 and TRBJ2-1, the complete variable domain reads EAGVVQSPRYKIIEKKQPVAFWCNPISGHNTLYWYLQNLGQGPELLIRYENEEAVDDSQLPKDRFSAERLKGVDSTLKIQPAELGDSAVYLCASSLAQGGYNEQFFGPGTRLTVL.

The chain links TRBV4-1 to TRBJ2-1; TRBD1 matches 9 bases. V lost 1 base, J lost 6 bases, and 10 bases stayed unmatched. This CDR3 spans 17 amino acids. Germline V gene lookup returns CDR1 MGHRA and CDR2 YSYEKL. CDR3 loop: CASSQGLLTGGRNEQFF. CDR3 DNA: TGCGCCAGCAGCCAAGGCTTATTGACAGGGGGACGCAATGAGCAGTTCTTC.